The 9 T cell receptor beta chains presented below share a single source sample, sequenced in a study of identical twins. MiXCR, run by TCRdb on the 5' RACE reads, gives a single entry per CDR3 protein. The data hold 1.5 million to 2 million distinct CDR3 sequences, with under 35% observed a single time. The sample was cord blood. The receptors derive from a newborn girl in good health.

This clonotype has a handful of counts. DNA for the CDR3: TGCAGTGCTAGCCCCCGGCAACCTTACTACACAGATACGCAGTATTTT. Residues: CSASPRQPYYTDTQYF. This sequence joins TRBV20-1 and TRBJ2-3; D ambiguous. Germline V CDR1 and CDR2: DFQATT, SNEGSKA (reference sequence). CDR3 length equals 16 residues. The V and J ends lost 3 bases and 2 bases respectively, with 18 bases between them.

The chain employs TRBV12-3 or TRBV12-4 and TRBJ2-4, with no clear D. Between the trimmed V and J ends, which lost 6 bases and 13 bases, there was a span of 22 bases. This CDR3 region has 14 residues. The CDR3 sequence: CASRKTTLLNEQYF. CDR3 in DNA: TGTGCCAGCAGGAAGACGACCCTCTTAAATGAGCAGTACTTC.

The chain recombines TRBV19 with TRBJ2-1, with D perhaps matching TRBD2 (5 bases). TRBJ2-7 matches the DNA end more closely, so the J call is doubtful. The CDR3 spans 12 residues. The germline CDR1 and CDR2 sequences are LNHDA and SQIVND (reference sequence). The CDR3 DNA sequence: TGTGCCGGTCGGACTCCGGGTTACGAGCAGTACTTC. Amino acids: CAGRTPGYEQYF.

In the case of this clonotype: Germline is not matched at one junction end, which may reflect a read error. The rearrangement links TRBV7-9 to TRBJ1-2; no firm D call. This CDR3 comprises 12 residues. Per the germline V gene, CDR1 is SEHNR and CDR2 is FQNEAQ (reference sequence). CDR3 residues: CASSLGLYGYIF. CDR3 in DNA: TGTGCCAGCAGCTTGGGCCTCTATGGCTACATCTTC.

CDR3 DNA: TGCGCCAGCAGCGGCTACGCGGGACAGGGGTACAATGAGCAGTTCTTC. It codes for CASSGYAGQGYNEQFF. V is TRBV5-1 and J is TRBJ2-1; 10 positions agree with TRBD1. This CDR3 spans 16 amino acids. CDR1 SGHRS and CDR2 YFSETQ come from the germline V gene. Trimming took 4 bases from V and 4 from J; bases not matched to a gene: 8. The full variable domain, with the rest looked up from reference TRBV5-1 and TRBJ2-1, is KAGVTQTPRYLIKTRGQQVTLSCSPISGHRSVSWYQQTPGQGLQFLFEYFSETQRNKGNFPGRFSGRQFSNSRSEMNVSTLELGDSALYLCASSGYAGQGYNEQFFGPGTRLTVL.

J is TRBJ2-1 and V is TRBV6-1; 9 nucleotides align to TRBD2. The CDR3 loop spans 14 amino acids. CDR1 is MNHNS, CDR2 SASEGT, per germline. Germline trimming cut 4 bases from V and 14 bases from J; bases unmatched to any gene: 12. The CDR3 nucleotides are TGTGCCAGCAGTGCAGCGACTAGCGGCCCGGGGGAGTTCTTC. This encodes CASSAATSGPGEFF.

The chain is built from TRBV5-5 and TRBJ1-5; D remains unclear. The CDR3 has 14 amino acids. The germline V and J ends were trimmed by 1 base and 6 bases, with 11 bases remaining between them. Germline V gene sequence: CDR1 SGHKS, CDR2 YYEKEE (reference sequence). This CDR3 reads CASSLIPGAQPQHF. In DNA, the CDR3 is TGTGCCAGCAGCTTGATTCCAGGTGCTCAGCCCCAGCATTTT.

This clonotype appeared a few times. This sequence joins TRBV14 and TRBJ2-4, with TRBD1 identical over 12 bases. There are 15 residues in the CDR3. Looked up from germline, CDR1 is SGHDN and CDR2 is FVKESK. V lost 4 bases to trimming and J lost 6 bases; unmatched junction nucleotides: 4. CDR3 region: CASSRDRGRLNIQYF. CDR3 DNA sequence: TGTGCCAGCAGCCGGGACAGGGGGCGCCTAAACATTCAGTACTTC.

A few counts support this clonotype. This rearrangement joins TRBV6-5 to TRBJ2-1; 9 bases line up with TRBD2. The CDR3 has 15 residues. J lost 3 bases, V lost 5 bases, and 5 bases had no gene match. The germline CDR1 and CDR2 sequences are MNHEY and SVGAGI. The CDR3 reads CASSASSGVYNEQFF. The CDR3 DNA reads TGTGCCAGCAGTGCTTCTAGCGGGGTCTACAATGAGCAGTTCTTC.